This T cell receptor beta chain was obtained from a study of blood T cell repertoires in COVID-19. Study summary: Acute-phase and convalescent COVID-19 samples originated in the United States, Italy and Spain. The analysed material was cDNA or gDNA that came from T cells, B-cell-depleted T cells, or PBMCs.

Authors' processing steps: Amplified reference gene primers provided the basis for estimating nucleated cell counts. The table came from immunoSEQ multiplex PCR; TCRdb's copy has only in-frame clones and leaves some out. V, J and clone size derive from that table, while D and trimming were established from the DNA sequence. Of 200,000 to 250,000 clones listed, 80% to 90% are singletons. Notes on this clone: Additional DNA sequences in this sample encode the identical CDR3.

CDR1 and CDR2 from the germline V gene are MDHEN and SYDVKM. The CDR3 spans 14 residues. With 2 bases removed from V and 5 bases from J, the gap between germline ends came to 12 bases. The chain uses TRBV28 and TRBJ1-1; D is unclear. Source material: PBMCs or T cells enriched from blood (not recorded which). The clonotype originates from a man aged 50 to 60 who had been exposed to COVID-19. CDR3 sequence (DNA): TGTGCCAGCAGTTTAAGAGGGTCTGGGACTGAAGCTTTCTTT. Protein product: CASSLRGSGTEAFF.